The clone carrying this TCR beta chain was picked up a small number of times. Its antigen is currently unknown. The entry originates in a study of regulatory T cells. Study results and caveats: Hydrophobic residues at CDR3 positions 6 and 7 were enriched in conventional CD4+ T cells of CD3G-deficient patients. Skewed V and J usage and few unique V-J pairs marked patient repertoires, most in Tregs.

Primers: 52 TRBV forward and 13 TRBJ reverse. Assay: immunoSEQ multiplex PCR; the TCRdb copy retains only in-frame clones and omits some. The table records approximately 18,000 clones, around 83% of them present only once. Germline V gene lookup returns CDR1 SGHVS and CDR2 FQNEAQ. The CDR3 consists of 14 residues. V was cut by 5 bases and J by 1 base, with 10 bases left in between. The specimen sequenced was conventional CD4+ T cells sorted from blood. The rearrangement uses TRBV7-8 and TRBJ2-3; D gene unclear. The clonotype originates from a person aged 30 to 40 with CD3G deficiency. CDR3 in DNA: TGTGCCAGCAGCCGGGCCTCTGGCACAGATACGCAGTATTTT. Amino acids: CASSRASGTDTQYF.